The sequence of this TCR beta chain was determined in a study of T cell responses to AZD1222 COVID-19 vaccine. Study outcomes and limitations: CD4 TCRs covered the whole spike, strongest at regions 160-218 and 743-854. Targeting of unmutated variant regions was reportedly seen in nearly half of spike-specific TCRs. Most donors were white British and more were female, and clonal diversity was possibly underestimated.

Here immunoSEQ multiplex PCR was the method, and the copy in TCRdb shows in-frame clones only, minus some. The sample shows 150,000 or so clones, 92% of them seen only once. Note on this clone: Its target is unknown.

Second-dose schedules of about 4 or about 12 weeks were combined. The CDR3 extends over 9 amino acids. CDR1 is DFQATT, CDR2 SNEGSKA, per germline (reference sequence). The V and J ends lost 3 bases and 6 bases respectively, with 3 bases between them. The chain employs TRBV20-1 and TRBJ2-7, with D hard to call. The source material was peripheral blood, sampled 28 days after the second AZD1222 dose. The receptor was isolated from an adult who received the AZD1222 COVID-19 vaccine. The CDR3 DNA sequence: TGCAGTGCTAGTATCGAGCAGTACTTC. Translating it yields CSASIEQYF.